This T cell receptor beta chain was documented in a study of long-term antiretroviral therapy in people with HIV (dated by TCRdb to between 2022 and 2023). Turning to the overall study: The earliest samples were collected approximately a decade before the 2015 WHO recommendation for immediate ART, a period when ART was typically delayed until CD4 counts fell. A retrospective serial study tested whether ART initiation and durable HIV suppression were associated with changes in peripheral blood TRB repertoire composition and diversity. A total of over 150 cryopreserved PBMC samples came from approximately 30 adults with confirmed HIV infection and were collected serially over a mean of approximately 6 years (range 1-12). About 40% of the 30 participants with HIV were female. No cross-contamination during QIAcube processing was seen in test extractions of a monoclonal T-cell line run alongside 33 polyclonal samples. The paper as a whole reports these results and caveats: Compared with controls, HIV repertoires had narrower CDR3 length ranges, and the network structure pointed to an antigen-experienced repertoire that shifted only slightly toward naive after ART. Unsorted PBMC were profiled instead of sorted CD4+ and CD8+ T cells because pre-ART samples had limited cell numbers. No data were available on ART adherence, viral resistance or therapy changes, limiting inferences about post-ART repertoire changes. Expanded TRB clones identified before ART initiation dominated the repertoire at all time points, although this dominance fluctuated and declined in many PLHIV after ART. Owing to limited PBMC availability, only the TCR beta chain was sequenced, without alpha chain pairing. The samples were dated from about 2003 to 2018, and the ART regimens that were used may be less effective than current ART regimens. A significant increase in TRB diversity was found to be associated with ART initiation, although TRB diversity was observed to remain significantly below that of transplant donor controls even after long-term ART.

Turning to this clone: The specificity of this receptor is unknown. No base-level quality is on record; no much larger clone is a single base apart.

The immunoSEQ hsTCRB v3.0 assay was used at survey level resolution to sequence the TRB variable region. The target sequencing depth for TRB was about 40,000-55,000 T-cell genomes per sample. Pooled TRB libraries were sequenced on an Illumina MiSeq with a v3 150-cycle kit. The original methods were these. Repertoire analysis was performed in R inside a reproducible Nextflow workflow that covered QC, data transformation and analysis. LymphoSeq2, an R package for AIRR-Seq data exploration, was used to implement custom analyses. Several samples that yielded fewer than 5000 total TRB sequences were excluded, so that more than 150 HIV repertoires were analyzed. Among the approximately 180 retained HIV repertoires, 59 were collected before ART initiation and more than 120 after ART initiation. Repertoires were downsampled to 5000 TRB nucleotide sequences, and summary statistics were averaged over 100 downsampling iterations. TRB sequences were retained for analysis only if CDR3 regions of at least seven amino acids were present. A Shannon entropy-derived clonality score and the Gini coefficient were used to measure diversity. In repertoire networks, the top 5000 CDR3 amino acid sequences were linked whenever an edit distance of one separated two sequences. Antigen specificity groups and MHC restriction were predicted for TRB CDR3 amino acid sequences with GLIPH2. To flag known associations with CMV, EBV, HIV or tissue antigens, CDR3 amino acid sequences were compared against VDJdb and McPAS-TCR. Pre-ART, post-ART and control groups were compared with Wilcoxon signed-rank tests and Holm-Bonferroni correction. This immuneACCESS table, as held by TCRdb, lists in-frame sequences with V and J called but not all clones. Of the missing ones, under half trace to an unresolved V gene in checked studies; the others have no known cause. V and J calls and clone size are given by that table; D and trimming were obtained from the DNA. This sample holds 40,000 to 45,000 clones; roughly 96% were observed only once. The leading ten clones occupy 2.7% of the sample.

The CDR3 has 17 amino acids, counting the end cysteine and phenylalanine. Left in the record is the CDR3 DNA by itself, 51 bases read in frame from the first base. The CDR1 and CDR2 encoded by the germline V gene are SGHAT and FQNNGV. The junction carries 17 bases between V and J, which are trimmed by 2 bases and 1 base respectively. Inclusion was restricted to participants for whom at least one PBMC sample before ART initiation and at least two post-ART samples were available. Treatment was received in the United States of America by all participants with HIV. Cryopreserved samples of about 0.95-10 million PBMC were thawed and washed before DNA extraction. At the time of the earliest PBMC sample, participants with HIV were aged between about 20 and 55 years. PBMC samples were contributed by each participant from 1-4 timepoints before ART initiation and 2-8 timepoints after ART initiation, with a median of 7 samples. Serial HIV viral load, CD4+ T-cell count, ART history and demographic data were obtained for every participant. Genomic DNA was extracted from unsorted PBMC with a Qiagen kit on a QIAcube, with processing performed in batches of 12 samples.

Here the chain combines TRBV11-2 and TRBJ2-5; the D region possibly corresponds to TRBD1 (6 bases align). The clonotype comes from a woman in her 50s with HIV. Sequencing used unsorted PBMCs, obtained 3.7 years after starting antiretroviral therapy. The CDR3 region has the sequence CASSLLAPGEVQETQYF. The nucleotide sequence reads as follows: TGTGCCAGCAGCTTACTGGCCCCAGGGGAAGTCCAAGAGACCCAGTACTTC.